Detailed here is one T cell receptor beta chain. Its antigen remains unidentified. The library was made from cDNA and included unique molecular identifiers. cDNA molecules numbering 400,000 to 550,000 came from around 0.96 to 9.9 million T cells. TCRdb independently ran MiXCR on the PCR reads; one entry per CDR3 protein. The table has approximately 660,000 distinct CDR3 sequences, approximately 59% seen once. This record comes from a study of post-analysis software for immune sequencing data. The wider study: Relapsing-remitting, secondary progressive and progressive-relapsing multiple sclerosis were all included among the disease courses. Findings and caveats of the study: With TRBV5-6, TRBV5-1 and TRBV20-1 included, five TRBV segments were more frequent in patients than in controls. Samples sharing a preparation batch grouped tightly together when assessed by F measure. Multiple sclerosis patients had significantly lower normalized Chao1 diversity than controls.

CDR1 is MNHEY and CDR2 is SMNVEV in the germline V gene (reference sequence). CDR3 length equals 15 residues. Trimming cost V 4 bases and J 4 bases; bases outside gene matches: 9. This TCR derives from a girl aged 2 to 10 with multiple sclerosis. The V call is TRBV27, the J call TRBJ2-7, with 8 positions matching TRBD1. The specimen sequenced was blood. The CDR3 is CASSSGQGMIYEQYF. The CDR3 nucleotides are TGTGCCAGCAGTTCCGGACAGGGAATGATATACGAGCAGTACTTC.